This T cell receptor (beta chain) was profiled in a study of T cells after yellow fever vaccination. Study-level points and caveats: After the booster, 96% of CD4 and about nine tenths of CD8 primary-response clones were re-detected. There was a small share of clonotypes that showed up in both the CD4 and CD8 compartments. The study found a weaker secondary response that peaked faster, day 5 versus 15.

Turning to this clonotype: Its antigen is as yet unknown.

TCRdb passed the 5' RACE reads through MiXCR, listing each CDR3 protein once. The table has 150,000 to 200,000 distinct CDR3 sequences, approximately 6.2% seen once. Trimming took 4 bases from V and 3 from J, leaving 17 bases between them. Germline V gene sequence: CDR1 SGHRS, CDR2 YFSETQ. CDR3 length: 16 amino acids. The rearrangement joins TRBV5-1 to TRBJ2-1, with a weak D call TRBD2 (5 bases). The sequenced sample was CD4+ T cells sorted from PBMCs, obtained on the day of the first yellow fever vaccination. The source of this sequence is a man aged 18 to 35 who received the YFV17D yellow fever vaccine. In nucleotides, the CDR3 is TGCGCCAGCAGCCCGCGAATTAGCGACGGCTACAATGAGCAGTTCTTC. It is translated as CASSPRISDGYNEQFF.